The TCR beta chain under discussion was sequenced for a study of blood T cell repertoires in COVID-19. The wider study: COVID-19 samples, acute and convalescent, were from the United States, Italy and Spain.

The ends were cut back, 0 bases at V and 2 bases at J, with 11 bases in the middle. This CDR3 contains 16 residues. The V gene's germline CDR1 is MNHNS and CDR2 SASEGT. Seattle enrolled patients during active infection and tracked them longitudinally. Under the authors' procedure: Quantification of nucleated cells was approximated via reference gene primer amplification. Clones were sequenced by immunoSEQ multiplex PCR, and TCRdb holds only the in-frame ones, with some missing. V and J calls and clone size are those listed in that table; D and trimming were worked out from the DNA. The sample holds fewer than 350,000 clones, roughly 89% seen once.

The TCR comes from a woman aged 60 to 75 with COVID-19, enrolled during active disease. The chain employs TRBV6-1 and TRBJ2-1; D might be TRBD2 (7 bases). The sequencing sample was made of peripheral blood. For the CDR3, the DNA is TGTGCCAGCAGTGAAGCGGGGGGGCTCCCCTACAATGAGCAGTTCTTC. Protein product: CASSEAGGLPYNEQFF.